A selection of T cell receptor beta chains follows, all from one sample in a study of CXCR3-negative and CXCR3-positive naive CD8 T cells. TCRdb reprocessed the 5' RACE reads and stores each CDR3 protein as one record, lacking DNA. This sample contains around 140,000 distinct CDR3 sequences. Sequenced: naive CXCR3+ CD8+ T cells from blood. The receptors were sampled from a human donor in good health. Some clones in this sample may be carry-over from other donors' samples. Each CDR3 is given with its conserved first and last residue.

J: TRBJ1-1; length: 14; V: TRBV10-1; CDR3: CASSEYQGTTEAFF
J: TRBJ2-2; length: 14; V: TRBV4-1; CDR3: CASSQGAGTGELFF
J: TRBJ2-3; length: 16; V: TRBV7-6; CDR3: CASSLPGTGVTDTQYF
J: TRBJ2-2; length: 15; V: TRBV11-2; CDR3: CASHNTVRDTGELFF
J: TRBJ2-5; length: 13; V: TRBV27; CDR3: CASSPLPWETQYF
J: TRBJ2-3; length: 16; V: TRBV28; CDR3: CASTLDLSGGTDTQYF
J: TRBJ2-4; length: 16; V: TRBV7-9; CDR3: CASSPRGDLRLNIQYF
J: TRBJ2-7; length: 16; V: TRBV18; CDR3: CASSGGTGGAVYEQYF
J: TRBJ2-2; length: 12; V: TRBV5-1; CDR3: CASKSDTGELFF
J: TRBJ2-4; length: 15; V: TRBV4-1; CDR3: CASSQSTGVFGIQYF
J: TRBJ2-3; length: 13; V: TRBV12-3/TRBV12-4; CDR3: CASWTGGTDTQYF
J: TRBJ1-1; length: 14; V: TRBV2; CDR3: CASSETVGGTEAFF
J: TRBJ2-3; length: 17; V: TRBV7-2; CDR3: CASSYISGRGPTDTQYF
J: TRBJ1-1; length: 12; V: TRBV20-1; CDR3: CSATAQGIEAFF
J: TRBJ1-1; length: 16; V: TRBV14; CDR3: CASSPAAGAGNTEAFF
J: TRBJ1-6; length: 15; V: TRBV7-3; CDR3: CASSLGGGDDSPLHF